Below, 23 T cell receptor beta chains from the same sample are listed, as sequenced in a study of Ad26.COV2.S vaccination and SARS-CoV-2 variants. Stated treatment: 19 received Ad26.COV2.S at low or high dose, single or two shots; roughly five received placebo; per-sample allocation not given. At day 63 after the first vaccine or placebo injection, samples were drawn. Method: immunoSEQ multiplex PCR; TCRdb's copy keeps in-frame clones and lacks some. Among 300,000 to 400,000 clones listed, around 90% were seen once. Sequencing used peripheral blood, obtained in a trial of Ad26.COV2.S vaccine versus placebo. Receptors originate from a person between 18 and 60 years old who received the Ad26.COV2.S COVID-19 vaccine or a placebo.

The rearrangement joins TRBV19 to TRBJ1-5; D gene uncertain. This CDR3 has 15 residues. Germline V lookup: CDR1 LNHDA, CDR2 SQIVND (reference sequence). V was clipped by 0 bases and J by 11 bases, with 17 bases between them. The CDR3 loop reads CASSIDHELLKTQHF. The CDR3, as DNA: TGTGCCAGTAGTATAGATCACGAGCTCCTCAAGACCCAGCATTTT.

This rearrangement joins TRBV7-2 to TRBJ2-7; D unclear. Trimming took off 1 base at V and 5 bases at J, with 15 bases between the two ends. The CDR3 covers 15 residues. Germline CDR1 SGHTA, CDR2 FQGNSA. CDR3: CASSLGSTTSHEQYF. As DNA, the CDR3 is TGTGCCAGCAGCTTAGGCAGCACAACCTCACACGAGCAGTACTTC.

The rearrangement links TRBV9 to TRBJ2-7, with TRBD2 as a possible D gene (5 bases). The CDR3 is 15 amino acids. Germline CDR1 and CDR2: SGDLS and YYNGEE. V was pared by 4 bases and J by 5 bases, with 19 bases between. CDR3 nucleotides: TGTGCCAGCAGCACCCGGCCGGGGAGTAGCGACGAGCAGTACTTC. It yields the protein CASSTRPGSSDEQYF.

About this clone: A much more abundant neighbour one base away suggests this may be a read error. The chain employs TRBV27 and TRBJ2-2; 8 bases line up with TRBD1. This CDR3 region has 14 residues. V was pared by 6 bases and J by 4 bases, with 4 bases of the junction left unmatched. Germline CDR1 and CDR2: MNHEY and SMNVEV (reference sequence). For the CDR3, the DNA is TGTGCCAGCAGATTACAGGGGGGCACCGGGGAGCTGTTTTTT. It encodes CASRLQGGTGELFF.

This sequence joins TRBV3-1 (or the pseudogene TRBV3-2) and TRBJ1-2, with D perhaps matching TRBD1 (6 bases). The CDR3 consists of 15 residues. V dropped 2 bases and J dropped 4 bases, with 14 bases sitting between them. Germline V gene lookup returns CDR1 LGHDT and CDR2 YNNKEL (reference sequence). CDR3 protein: CASSQRRGGGYGYTF. CDR3 in DNA: TGTGCCAGCAGCCAAAGAAGGGGGGGCGGCTATGGCTACACCTTC.

The V and J genes are TRBV27 and TRBJ2-2; 11 nucleotides line up with TRBD2. This CDR3 region has 16 residues. V lost 5 bases, J lost 4 bases, and 6 bases stayed unmatched. Germline assignment: CDR1 MNHEY and CDR2 SMNVEV (reference sequence). CDR3 coding DNA: TGTGCCAGCAGTGCTACTAGCGGGGGACCCACCGGGGAGCTGTTTTTT. It codes for CASSATSGGPTGELFF.

V is TRBV5-8 and J is TRBJ2-7, with unresolved D. The CDR3 is made up of 16 amino acids. CDR1 and CDR2 (germline): SGHTS, YDEGEE. The V gene lost 4 bases and the J gene lost 5 bases, with 22 bases spanning the gap. The CDR3 DNA reads TGTGCCAGCAGCCCGGCCCTATTGCTTTTTATCAACGAGCAGTACTTC. Its translation is CASSPALLLFINEQYF.

The chain joins TRBV5-5 to TRBJ2-5; 7 bases map to TRBD1. This CDR3 has 17 residues. Unmatched junction bases numbered 16, after V lost 3 bases and J lost 5 bases. CDR1 is SGHKS and CDR2 is YYEKEE in the germline V gene (reference sequence). The CDR3 nucleotides read TGTGCCAGCAGCTCACCCGGGACAGAGGGGAGAGGGGAGACCCAGTACTTC. Its protein product is CASSSPGTEGRGETQYF. Based on the CDR3 plus reference TRBV5-5 and TRBJ2-5, the full variable domain is DAGVTQSPTHLIKTRGQQVTLRCSPISGHKSVSWYQQVLGQGPQFIFQYYEKEERGRGNFPDRFSARQFPNYSSELNVNALLLGDSALYLCASSSPGTEGRGETQYFGPGTRLLVL.

This sequence joins TRBV5-1 and TRBJ2-7, with TRBD2 matching 13 bases. With V trimmed by 4 bases and J by 7 bases, 5 bases remained unmatched. Germline loops: CDR1 SGHRS, CDR2 YFSETQ. The CDR3 extends over 14 amino acids. CDR3 loop: CASSDPGLAGEQYF. Written as DNA, the CDR3 is TGCGCCAGCAGCGATCCGGGACTAGCGGGAGAGCAGTACTTC.

The chain links TRBV3-1 (or the pseudogene TRBV3-2) to TRBJ1-1; D ambiguous. The V gene's germline CDR1 is LGHDT and CDR2 YNNKEL (reference sequence). This CDR3 has 14 amino acids. Trimming took off 0 bases at V and 3 bases at J, with 8 bases between the two ends. This CDR3 is CASSQDPAYTEAFF. CDR3 nucleotides: TGTGCCAGCAGCCAAGATCCAGCCTACACTGAAGCTTTCTTT.

The chain uses TRBV11-2 and TRBJ2-3; D unclear. Germline V gene sequence: CDR1 SGHAT, CDR2 FQNNGV. The CDR3 has 15 residues. Trimming left V 5 bases short and J 0 bases short, with 12 bases between. The CDR3 loop reads CASSLLSASTDTQYF. The CDR3 DNA is TGTGCCAGCAGCCTCTTGTCAGCTAGCACAGATACGCAGTATTTT.

The genes are TRBV2 and TRBJ1-1, with a weak D call TRBD1 (6 bases). The CDR3 runs 15 residues. Trimming removed 6 bases at V and 1 base at J, with 15 bases between. Germline CDR1 reads SNHLY; CDR2 reads FYNNEI. The CDR3 is CASRDYRVSNTEAFF. CDR3 DNA: TGTGCCAGCAGGGATTACAGGGTTTCGAACACTGAAGCTTTCTTT.

The V and J genes are TRBV2 and TRBJ2-7; maybe TRBD2 (5 bases). The germline V gene has CDR1 SNHLY and CDR2 FYNNEI. The V and J ends lost 6 bases and 2 bases respectively, with 11 bases between them. The CDR3 extends over 13 amino acids. CDR3 sequence (DNA): TGTGCCAGCAGCCCCCGAGGGACCTACGAGCAGTACTTC. Translated: CASSPRGTYEQYF.

The rearrangement links TRBV15 to TRBJ1-1, with D uncertain. V dropped 1 base and J dropped 3 bases, with 9 bases sitting between them. The CDR3 is 14 residues long. Germline CDR1 is LNHNV and CDR2 is YYDKDF (reference sequence). CDR3: CATSRVFGYTEAFF. CDR3 coding DNA: TGTGCCACCAGCAGAGTATTCGGGTACACTGAAGCTTTCTTT. The whole variable domain, remainder taken from reference TRBV15 and TRBJ1-1, is DAMVIQNPRYQVTQFGKPVTLSCSQTLNHNVMYWYQQKSSQAPKLLFHYYDKDFNNEADTPDNFQSRRPNTSFCFLDIRSPGLGDTAMYLCATSRVFGYTEAFFGQGTRLTVV.

The gene calls are TRBV7-9 and TRBJ1-2; 7 nucleotides match TRBD1. This CDR3 is built from 18 residues. CDR1 SEHNR and CDR2 FQNEAQ come from the germline V gene (reference sequence). The ends lost 10 bases at V and 4 bases at J; junction bases unmatched: 24. CDR3 in amino acids: CATPLEAGGEVSLYGYTF. The CDR3 coding sequence is TGTGCCACCCCCTTAGAGGCAGGGGGAGAAGTAAGTCTCTATGGCTACACCTTC.

The CDR3 reads CASSMVFETQYF. DNA for the CDR3: TGTGCCAGTAGTATGGTCTTCGAGACCCAGTACTTC. The chain combines TRBV19 with TRBJ2-5, with D hard to call. Trimming shortened V by 3 bases and J by 5 bases, and 7 bases separated the two germline ends. Germline V lookup: CDR1 LNHDA, CDR2 SQIVND (reference sequence). The CDR3 contains 12 residues.

The chain uses TRBV5-6 and TRBJ1-2; TRBD1 matches at 7 bases. The CDR3 is 14 amino acids. Germline V gives CDR1 SGHDT, CDR2 YYEEEE. The trim removed 7 bases at V and 0 bases at J, leaving 6 bases unmatched. The CDR3 bases are TGTGCCAGCTTTGGGACAGACACTAACTATGGCTACACCTTC. This codes for CASFGTDTNYGYTF.

This clone has only a few counts. V and J are TRBV12-5 and TRBJ2-5, with 12 nucleotides matching TRBD1. The CDR3 runs to 16 residues. The V and J ends lost 2 bases and 5 bases, in that order; junction bases with no gene match: 6. Germline-derived CDR1 and CDR2 are LGHNT and FRNRAP. CDR3 nucleotide sequence: TGTGCTAGTGGTTTGCCCGGGACAGGGGGCACCGAGACCCAGTACTTC. Translation: CASGLPGTGGTETQYF.

V is TRBV5-4 and J is TRBJ2-1, with D hard to call. Trimming left V 5 bases short and J 4 bases short, with 10 bases between. This CDR3 is built from 13 residues. CDR1 and CDR2 (germline): SGHNT, YYREEE (reference sequence). CDR3 residues: CASRQALYNEQFF. The CDR3 nucleotides read TGTGCCAGCAGGCAGGCACTTTACAATGAGCAGTTCTTC.

The genes are TRBV7-8 and TRBJ1-2; D gene unclear. V was trimmed by 1 base and J by 7 bases, leaving 10 bases between them. Germline V lookup: CDR1 SGHVS, CDR2 FQNEAQ. The CDR3 loop spans 13 amino acids. The CDR3, as DNA: TGTGCCAGCAGCTTAGTCAGGTTTGGTGGCTACACCTTC. It codes for CASSLVRFGGYTF.

This clone was seen just once. The chain uses TRBV19 and TRBJ2-7, with a tentative D call TRBD1 (6 bases). CDR3 length equals 15 residues. V dropped 2 bases and J dropped 6 bases, with 17 bases sitting between them. CDR1 is LNHDA and CDR2 is SQIVND in the germline V gene (reference sequence). CDR3 coding DNA: TGTGCCAGTAGTATATTGGCAGGGGCTGTGGGCGAGCAGTACTTC. It translates to CASSILAGAVGEQYF.

The J gene is TRBJ1-4, the V gene TRBV7-9, with 8 bases that match TRBD1. The germline V gene encodes CDR1 SEHNR and CDR2 FQNEAQ (reference sequence). CDR3 length: 15 residues. V dropped 5 bases and J dropped 8; count of bases not matched to a gene: 10. The CDR3 DNA reads TGTGCCAGCAGCCCCCAGCAGGGGGCAGGGGAAAAACTGTTTTTT. Its protein product is CASSPQQGAGEKLFF.

This clone has a single count. The chain joins TRBV5-5 to TRBJ1-5, with D unclear. Looked up from germline, CDR1 is SGHKS and CDR2 is YYEKEE (reference sequence). Trimming left V 6 bases short and J 2 bases short, with 18 bases between. The CDR3 is 16 residues long. CDR3 sequence reads: CASTLRAVGGNQPQHF. CDR3 DNA sequence: TGTGCCAGCACCCTTCGGGCGGTTGGCGGCAATCAGCCCCAGCATTTT.